These 9 T cell receptor beta chains originate from one sample sequenced in a study of blood T cell repertoires in COVID-19. Clones were read by immunoSEQ multiplex PCR, and TCRdb kept only the in-frame ones, dropping some. The sample holds approximately 170,000 clones, approximately 93% seen once. Sequenced sample: peripheral blood. The receptors originated from an older woman with COVID-19, enrolled during active disease.

The rearrangement uses TRBV4-3 and TRBJ1-5; D call uncertain. The CDR3 is 15 amino acids. Germline CDR1 is LGHNA and CDR2 is YSLEER. V lost 0 bases, J lost 8 bases, and 14 bases lay in between. CDR3 nucleotide sequence: TGCGCCAGCAGCCAAGAGATGAGGTCCCGGGAGCCCCAGCATTTT. Encoded protein: CASSQEMRSREPQHF.

The chain is built from TRBV5-1 and TRBJ2-2; D gene ambiguous. The CDR3 loop spans 15 amino acids. V lost 3 bases and J lost 0, with 9 bases in between. Germline V gene data show CDR1 as SGHRS and CDR2 as YFSETQ. Here the CDR3 reads CASSYGPANTGELFF. The CDR3 DNA sequence: TGCGCCAGCAGCTACGGTCCCGCGAACACCGGGGAGCTGTTTTTT.

The chain couples TRBV16 to TRBJ1-5; D is perhaps TRBD1 (5 bases). Germline V gives CDR1 KGHSY, CDR2 FQNENV. The ends were cut back, 4 bases at V and 0 bases at J, with 16 bases in the middle. The CDR3 runs to 17 residues. CDR3 nucleotide sequence: TGTGCCAGCAGCCTAGGACCGGGGGGATTTAGCAATCAGCCCCAGCATTTT. This gives the protein CASSLGPGGFSNQPQHF.

The chain couples TRBV5-1 to TRBJ2-7, with 9 nucleotides matching TRBD1. V was pared by 2 bases and J by 3 bases, with 6 bases of the junction left unmatched. CDR3 length: 15 residues. Germline V gene lookup returns CDR1 SGHRS and CDR2 YFSETQ. The CDR3 is CASSLKTGGNYEQYF. CDR3 nucleotide sequence: TGCGCCAGCAGCTTAAAAACAGGGGGCAACTACGAGCAGTACTTC.

The chain carries TRBV4-1 and TRBJ2-7; 8 nucleotides match TRBD1. CDR3 length equals 14 residues. The V segment lost 4 bases and the J segment 3 bases; nucleotides outside the gene matches: 5. The germline V gene encodes CDR1 MGHRA and CDR2 YSYEKL. In DNA, the CDR3 is TGCGCCAGCAGCCCTATAACAGGGGGCTACGAGCAGTACTTC. This translates into CASSPITGGYEQYF.

The gene calls are TRBV5-5 and TRBJ1-2; 9 nucleotides line up with TRBD1. Trimming removed 5 bases from V and 3 bases from J; junction bases left unmatched: 11. Germline V gives CDR1 SGHKS, CDR2 YYEKEE (reference sequence). This CDR3 is built from 16 residues. CDR3 sequence reads: CASSYFPGQGDYGYTF. The CDR3 coding sequence is TGTGCCAGCAGTTATTTCCCGGGACAGGGAGACTATGGCTACACCTTC.

J is TRBJ1-2 and V is TRBV5-1; unclear D gene. This CDR3 has 15 amino acids. Germline assignment: CDR1 SGHRS and CDR2 YFSETQ. V was trimmed by 3 bases and J by 4 bases, leaving 16 bases between them. CDR3 sequence (DNA): TGCGCCAGCAGCTCCCCCTCTCGAAAGAGCTATGGCTACACCTTC. As protein: CASSSPSRKSYGYTF.

In regard to this clone: It is unclear where the CDR3 begins or ends on the DNA, so no DNA is shown, and the CDR3 is as TCRdb lists it. V and J are TRBV2 and TRBJ2-5; TRBD1, the D gene given by the table, was not confirmed from the DNA. The CDR3 contains 13 residues when both ends are counted. Germline values: CDR1 SNHLY, CDR2 FYNNEI. The CDR3 loop is CASSVGQGALEYF.

The V call is TRBV6-2 or TRBV6-3, the J call TRBJ2-2, with a weak D call TRBD2 (6 bases). The V and J ends lost 5 bases and 4 bases respectively, with 17 bases between them. This CDR3 is built from 16 residues. Germline V gives CDR1 MNHEY, CDR2 SVGEGT. The DNA of the CDR3 is TGTGCCAGCAGTATCGCTAGCGCCCAAGGCACCGGGGAGCTGTTTTTT. It translates to CASSIASAQGTGELFF.